A single sample is the source of the 31 T cell receptor beta chains below, sequenced in a study of blood T cell repertoires in COVID-19. The assay was immunoSEQ multiplex PCR, and TCRdb's table has in-frame clones only and misses some. The sample records roughly 260,000 clones, about four fifths being singletons. The sample consisted of peripheral blood. These receptors all stem from a woman under 30 with acute or convalescent COVID-19.

This chain uses TRBV5-1 with TRBJ2-1; the match to TRBD1 covers 7 bases. Losses at the gene ends were 2 bases for V and 0 bases for J; bases not matched to a gene: 2. Per the germline V gene, CDR1 is SGHRS and CDR2 is YFSETQ. This CDR3 has 15 residues. The CDR3 is CASSLTGASYNEQFF. DNA for the CDR3: TGCGCCAGCAGCTTAACAGGGGCCTCCTACAATGAGCAGTTCTTC.

This clone has only a few counts. The chain couples TRBV5-4 to TRBJ2-7; no firm D call. Germline V gene lookup returns CDR1 SGHNT and CDR2 YYREEE (reference sequence). Trimming stripped 0 bases from V and 2 bases from J, with 12 bases between. The CDR3 contains 15 residues. The CDR3 is CASSLDRSYPYEQYF. The CDR3 DNA reads as TGTGCCAGCAGCTTGGATAGATCCTATCCCTACGAGCAGTACTTC.

CDR3 residues: CASRPEQGSSYEQYF. CDR3 coding DNA: TGTGCCAGCAGACCCGAACAGGGGTCCTCCTACGAGCAGTACTTC. V gene TRBV2 combines with J gene TRBJ2-7; 7 bases are shared with TRBD1. The CDR3 totals 15 residues. The V segment lost 6 bases and the J segment 0 bases; nucleotides outside the gene matches: 8. Germline values: CDR1 SNHLY, CDR2 FYNNEI.

The rearrangement uses TRBV10-3 and TRBJ2-2; 7 bases fit TRBD1. The CDR3 spans 17 residues. Germline assignment: CDR1 ENHRY and CDR2 SYGVKD. V dropped 7 bases and J dropped 6; count of bases not matched to a gene: 17. The CDR3 region is CAINGLDKTGLSGELFF. The CDR3 nucleotides read TGTGCCATCAACGGACTGGATAAGACAGGGTTGTCCGGGGAGCTGTTTTTT.

The V call is TRBV5-6, the J call TRBJ1-1; a possible D gene is TRBD1 (5 bases). Trimming removed 6 bases at V and 6 bases at J, with 12 bases between. Per the germline V gene, CDR1 is SGHDT and CDR2 is YYEEEE. CDR3 length: 12 amino acids. The CDR3 region is CASNPTGAEAFF. In DNA form, the CDR3 reads TGTGCCAGCAACCCAACAGGCGCTGAAGCTTTCTTT.

The V call is TRBV28, the J call TRBJ2-7; 10 nucleotides match TRBD1. The CDR3 runs 13 residues. The V gene's germline CDR1 is MDHEN and CDR2 SYDVKM. V gave up 10 bases and J gave up 4 bases; unmatched junction bases: 7. This chain's CDR3 is CATGQGGAYEQYF. CDR3 nucleotide sequence: TGTGCCACCGGACAGGGGGGGGCGTACGAGCAGTACTTC.

V usage is TRBV5-1 and J usage is TRBJ2-7, with 9 bases fitting TRBD2. V lost 4 bases and J lost 4; bases outside the gene matches: 9. Germline CDR1 SGHRS, CDR2 YFSETQ. The CDR3 contains 15 residues. The CDR3, as DNA: TGCGCCAGCAGCGTGAGCGGGAGGTCTGGATACGAGCAGTACTTC. It translates to CASSVSGRSGYEQYF.

V is TRBV2 and J is TRBJ1-5, with 9 bases that match TRBD1. The CDR3 has 17 residues. Germline CDR1 reads SNHLY; CDR2 reads FYNNEI. The junction had 9 bases not matched to a gene; V was cut back by 6 bases and J by 0 bases. The CDR3 sequence is CASRRDREISSNQPQHF. CDR3 sequence (DNA): TGTGCCAGCAGGCGGGACAGGGAAATAAGTAGCAATCAGCCCCAGCATTTT.

This clone appeared a single time. The gene calls are TRBV28 and TRBJ2-7; 9 bases agree with TRBD1. Germline CDR1 and CDR2: MDHEN and SYDVKM. The trim removed 5 bases at V and 5 bases at J, leaving 13 bases unmatched. The CDR3 runs to 16 residues. DNA of the CDR3: TGTGCCAGCAGTGCCCCCTGGGACAGGGCGACCGACGAGCAGTACTTC. It translates to CASSAPWDRATDEQYF.

This chain uses TRBV19 with TRBJ2-1; 8 bases match TRBD1. CDR3 length equals 15 residues. J gave up 7 bases and V 3 bases, and 8 bases lay outside the gene matches. CDR1 and CDR2 (germline): LNHDA, SQIVND (reference sequence). CDR3 bases: TGTGCCAGTAGTATCCCCGGGACAGGCAGAAATGAGCAGTTCTTC. It translates to CASSIPGTGRNEQFF.

This clone turned up a few times. This chain links TRBV3-1 (or the pseudogene TRBV3-2) with TRBJ1-6; 7 bases agree with TRBD1. The J segment lost 10 bases and the V segment lost 3 bases, leaving 6 bases of the junction unmatched. The CDR3 covers 14 residues. CDR1 LGHDT and CDR2 YNNKEL come from the germline V gene (reference sequence). CDR3 DNA: TGTGCCAGCAGCCAGGACAGGCTTAGGTCACCCCTCCACTTT. Translating gives CASSQDRLRSPLHF.

This clone was seen once. The rearrangement links TRBV18 to TRBJ2-1, with D possibly being TRBD2 (6 bases). This CDR3 is 15 amino acids long. From germline, CDR1 is KGHSH and CDR2 LQKENI. V was pared by 1 base and J by 7 bases, with 14 bases between. The CDR3 region is CASSPLTGARNEQFF. In DNA, the CDR3 is TGTGCCAGCTCACCACTGACGGGAGCGAGAAATGAGCAGTTCTTC. The variable domain in full, with the rest retrieved from reference TRBV18 and TRBJ2-1, is NAGVMQNPRHLVRRRGQEARLRCSPMKGHSHVYWYRQLPEEGLKFMVYLQKENIIDESGMPKERFSAEFPKEGPSILRIQQVVRGDSAAYFCASSPLTGARNEQFFGPGTRLTVL.

This clone was seen a single time. The chain combines TRBV7-2 with TRBJ2-2; D gene unclear. Germline V gene data show CDR1 as SGHTA and CDR2 as FQGNSA. The V and J ends lost 1 base and 1 base respectively, with 10 bases between them. The CDR3 contains 16 residues. CDR3 protein: CASSLGLNQNTGELFF. DNA of the CDR3: TGTGCCAGCAGCTTAGGACTCAATCAGAACACCGGGGAGCTGTTTTTT.

V and J are TRBV6-2 or TRBV6-3 and TRBJ2-1; 8 positions match TRBD2. Germline values: CDR1 MNHEY, CDR2 SVGEGT. The CDR3 runs to 15 residues. The V gene end was trimmed by 6 bases and the J gene end by 2 bases; junction bases not matched to a gene: 6. CDR3 sequence (DNA): TGTGCCAGCAGCCCGGGACTAGAGACCTACAATGAGCAGTTCTTC. Its translation: CASSPGLETYNEQFF.

The genes are TRBV11-2 and TRBJ2-5; 7 bases are shared with TRBD2. Trimming took 8 bases from V and 4 from J; bases not matched to a gene: 13. CDR1 and CDR2 from the germline V gene are SGHAT and FQNNGV. This CDR3 is 15 amino acids long. In nucleotides, the CDR3 is TGTGCCAGCGGGATAGGAACTAGCGCGAGAGAGACCCAGTACTTC. This translates into CASGIGTSARETQYF.

V gene TRBV9 combines with J gene TRBJ2-2, with 8 nucleotides matching TRBD1. Germline-derived CDR1 and CDR2 are SGDLS and YYNGEE. Trimming cost V 0 bases and J 4 bases; bases outside gene matches: 8. The CDR3 is 17 amino acids. CDR3 protein: CASSVVSGGKGTGELFF. The CDR3 DNA reads as TGTGCCAGCAGCGTAGTCTCAGGGGGCAAGGGCACCGGGGAGCTGTTTTTT.

This chain joins TRBV19 and TRBJ1-5; 9 bases are shared with TRBD1. Per the germline V gene, CDR1 is LNHDA and CDR2 is SQIVND (reference sequence). This CDR3 is built from 18 residues. The ends lost 4 bases at V and 1 base at J; junction bases unmatched: 11. The CDR3 DNA follows: TGTGCCAGTAGTACTTGGACAGGGGAGGCCTTCAGCAATCAGCCCCAGCATTTT. It codes for CASSTWTGEAFSNQPQHF.

CDR3 region: CAWKAGPNTGELFF. In DNA, the CDR3 is TGTGCCTGGAAGGCGGGGCCGAACACCGGGGAGCTGTTTTTT. V usage is TRBV30 and J usage is TRBJ2-2, with D perhaps matching TRBD2 (6 bases). Germline V gene lookup returns CDR1 GTSNPN and CDR2 SVGIG (reference sequence). The V end lost 4 bases, the J end lost 0 bases, and 9 bases lay between the germline ends. The CDR3 is 14 amino acids.

The sample holds a few counts of this clone. The chain uses TRBV4-3 and TRBJ2-1, with D possibly being TRBD2 (5 bases). Trimming shortened V by 0 bases and J by 4 bases, and 13 bases separated the two germline ends. This CDR3 has 16 residues. Germline loops: CDR1 LGHNA, CDR2 YSLEER. The CDR3 sequence: CASSQEVEGVYNEQFF. The CDR3 DNA follows: TGCGCCAGCAGCCAAGAGGTAGAGGGAGTTTACAATGAGCAGTTCTTC.

The V call is TRBV6-2 or TRBV6-3, the J call TRBJ2-3; D unclear. The CDR3 is made up of 13 amino acids. V gave up 6 bases and J gave up 5 bases, with 12 bases separating them. Per the germline V gene, CDR1 is MNHEY and CDR2 is SVGEGT. The chain's CDR3 is CASSGQTRDTQYF. The CDR3 DNA follows: TGTGCCAGCAGCGGGCAGACCCGAGATACGCAGTATTTT.

The gene calls are TRBV11-3 and TRBJ2-3, with TRBD2 as a possible D gene (6 bases). CDR3 length: 16 amino acids. CDR1 is SGHNT, CDR2 YENEEA, per germline. V lost 1 base to trimming and J lost 1 base, with 12 bases between them. The CDR3 DNA reads as TGTGCCAGCAGCTTAGGTGGGCCGGGGGGCACAGATACGCAGTATTTT. This sequence encodes CASSLGGPGGTDTQYF.

V and J are TRBV3-1 (or the pseudogene TRBV3-2) and TRBJ2-1, with a weak D call TRBD1 (6 bases). V was clipped by 3 bases and J by 8 bases, with 14 bases between them. Germline CDR1 LGHDT, CDR2 YNNKEL (reference sequence). The CDR3 runs 14 residues. CDR3 DNA: TGTGCCAGCAGCCAGATCACAGGGTACCATGAGCAGTTCTTC. Translating gives CASSQITGYHEQFF.

This clone was seen once. The chain links TRBV12-3 or TRBV12-4 to TRBJ1-2; perhaps TRBD1 as D (6 bases). The V end was cut by 6 bases, the J end by 2 bases, with 10 bases between. The CDR3 sequence is 13 residues long. CDR3 residues: CASRPDSNYGYTF. In DNA, the CDR3 is TGTGCCAGCAGACCGGACAGCAACTATGGCTACACCTTC.

J is TRBJ2-2 and V is TRBV24-1, with D perhaps TRBD2 (6 bases). The CDR3 loop spans 15 amino acids. In germline, CDR1 is KGHDR, CDR2 SFDVKD. Trimming took off 4 bases at V and 3 bases at J, with 11 bases between the two ends. The CDR3 protein is CATSDPTRDTGELFF. CDR3 in DNA: TGTGCCACCAGTGACCCGACTAGAGACACCGGGGAGCTGTTTTTT.

This sequence joins TRBV4-1 and TRBJ2-1, with D perhaps matching TRBD2 (5 bases). Germline values: CDR1 MGHRA, CDR2 YSYEKL. Trimming left V 5 bases short and J 0 bases short, with 8 bases between. This CDR3 is built from 14 residues. CDR3 nucleotides: TGCGCCAGCAGCTCGGGAAGCTCCTACAATGAGCAGTTCTTC. Its protein product is CASSSGSSYNEQFF.

V is TRBV29-1 and J is TRBJ2-7, with 7 bases identical to TRBD2. This CDR3 is built from 14 residues. Germline V gene lookup returns CDR1 SQVTM and CDR2 ANQGSEA. J gave up 4 bases and V 0 bases, and 6 bases lay outside the gene matches. Here the CDR3 DNA reads TGCAGCGTTGAAGACGGGGGAGGGGTTTACGAGCAGTACTTC. It encodes CSVEDGGGVYEQYF.

The V and J genes are TRBV6-2 or TRBV6-3 and TRBJ2-7; 10 bases fit TRBD1. V dropped 5 bases and J dropped 1; count of bases not matched to a gene: 5. CDR1 is MNHEY and CDR2 is SVGEGT in the germline V gene. The CDR3 covers 15 residues. CDR3 in DNA: TGTGCCAGCAGTGGGGGACAGGGGCCTTCCTACGAGCAGTACTTC. This codes for CASSGGQGPSYEQYF.

The V gene is TRBV6-5, the J gene TRBJ1-5; a possible D gene is TRBD1 (5 bases). The V end lost 8 bases, the J end lost 3 bases, and 14 bases lay between the germline ends. The germline V gene has CDR1 MNHEY and CDR2 SVGAGI. The CDR3 totals 14 residues. The CDR3 here is CASGRGGFNQPQHF. The CDR3 DNA reads as TGTGCCAGCGGAAGGGGAGGGTTCAATCAGCCCCAGCATTTT.

The chain recombines TRBV28 with TRBJ2-3, with D tentatively TRBD2 (5 bases). CDR3 length equals 15 residues. Trimming removed 1 base from V and 1 base from J, with 9 bases in between. CDR1 MDHEN and CDR2 SYDVKM come from the germline V gene. In DNA form, the CDR3 reads TGTGCCAGCAGTTTATTGGTGGGAGGCACAGATACGCAGTATTTT. Protein product: CASSLLVGGTDTQYF.

To note about this clone: An end of the junction differs from the germline gene, which may be a read error. The chain joins TRBV13 to TRBJ2-5, with 7 bases identical to TRBD2. Germline CDR1 PRHDT, CDR2 FYEKMQ (reference sequence). This CDR3 has 12 residues. This chain's CDR3 is CASSLAGETQYF. The CDR3 DNA sequence: TGTGCCAGCAGTTTAGCGGGAGAGACCCAGTACTTC.

The V and J genes are TRBV28 and TRBJ1-2, with TRBD1 identical over 10 bases. CDR1 and CDR2 from the germline V gene are MDHEN and SYDVKM. This CDR3 has 13 amino acids. After removal of 3 bases from V and 6 bases from J, the junction contained 1 base not matched to a gene. This CDR3 is CASSFGTGDGYTF. The CDR3 coding sequence is TGTGCCAGCAGTTTTGGGACAGGGGATGGCTACACCTTC.